This T cell receptor beta chain was observed in a study of T cells in Graves' hyperthyroidism and ophthalmopathy. On the study more broadly: Upon initial diagnosis and before any treatment, peripheral blood was collected.

Study conclusions and caveats: Most thyroid clonotypes expanded above 0.001 were also detected in blood.

To note about this clonotype: Its antigen is unidentified.

CDR3 length: 14 amino acids. Germline values: CDR1 MNHEY, CDR2 SVGAGI. After removal of 4 bases from V and 6 bases from J, the junction contained 7 bases not matched to a gene. There were TCR beta CDR3 regions amplified from RNA transcripts. The TCR CDR3 first-round RT-PCR relied on the HTBI primer set. Each CDR3 protein gets one entry after TCRdb re-called the multiplex PCR reads with MiXCR. Among fewer than 450,000 distinct CDR3 sequences listed, about 15% were seen once. Each diagnosis was grounded in clinical symptoms, serum thyroxine and TRAb, thyroid ultrasound, and orbital computed tomography. From less than 13 ml of fresh peripheral blood, PBMCs were isolated.

Sequencing was performed on blood. This TCR came from a woman in her twenties or thirties with Graves' hyperthyroidism that later progressed to Graves' ophthalmopathy. J is TRBJ2-7 and V is TRBV6-5; TRBD1 matches at 9 bases. CDR3 nucleotide sequence: TGTGCCAGCAGTTTGACAGGGGGGGGGCCCGAGCAGTACTTC. Residues: CASSLTGGGPEQYF.